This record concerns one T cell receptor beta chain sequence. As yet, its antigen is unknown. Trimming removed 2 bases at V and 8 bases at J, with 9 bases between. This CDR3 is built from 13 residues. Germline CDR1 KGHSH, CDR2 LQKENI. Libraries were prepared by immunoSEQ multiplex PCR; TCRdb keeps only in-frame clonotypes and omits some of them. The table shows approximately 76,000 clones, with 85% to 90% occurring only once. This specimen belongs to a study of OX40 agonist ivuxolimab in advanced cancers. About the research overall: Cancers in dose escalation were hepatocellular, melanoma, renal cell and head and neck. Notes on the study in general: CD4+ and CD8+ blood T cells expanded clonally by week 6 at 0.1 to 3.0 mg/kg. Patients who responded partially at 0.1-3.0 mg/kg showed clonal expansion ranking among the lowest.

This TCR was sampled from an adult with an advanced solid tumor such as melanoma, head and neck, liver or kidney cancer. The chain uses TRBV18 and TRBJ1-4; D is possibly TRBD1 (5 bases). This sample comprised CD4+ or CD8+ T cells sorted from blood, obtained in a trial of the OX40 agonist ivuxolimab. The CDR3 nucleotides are TGTGCCAGCTCACCAGGGGCGGGAGAAAAACTGTTTTTT. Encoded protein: CASSPGAGEKLFF.